This TCR beta chain was identified in a study of PD-L1 blockade in urothelial cancer (dated by TCRdb to about 2017). Regarding the study in general: All patients started therapy around 2014 and received atezolizumab 1,200 mg intravenously every 3 weeks. About nine tenths of the roughly 29 patients were identified as males with urothelial cancer of bladder origin, and a prior smoking history was reported by 18 of 29 patients. Patients had an ECOG performance status of 0 or 1 and had received between 0 and 3 prior chemotherapy regimens. Blood samples were analyzed at 3 weeks after treatment start (second dose) and at 6 weeks after treatment start. Blood samples gave a median of about 130,000 T cells and 82,636 unique TCRs, with a median clonality of approximately 0.08. Somatic, immune and clinical correlates of response to PD-L1 blockade with atezolizumab in urothelial cancer were the focus of an exploratory multi-omic analysis. Pretreatment tumor samples and matched peripheral blood, collected serially before and after atezolizumab treatment, underwent TCR sequencing. Durable clinical benefit was defined as a progression-free survival longer than 6 months, and TCR features were additionally tested against progression-free survival and overall survival. In the same patients, whole exome sequencing and RNA sequencing of pretreatment tumors were performed in addition to TCR sequencing. Ten or so patients reached durable clinical benefit, while about 19 patients did not. Pretreatment blood TCR-seq was available for twenty-nine patients, at least one posttreatment blood collection was obtained for around 25 patients, and tumor TCR-seq was available for around 25 patients. Study-wide findings and limitations: A pretreatment peripheral blood TCR clonality below the median was linked to improved progression-free and overall survival. Patients with durable benefit showed greater expansion of tumor-associated TCR clones in peripheral blood 3 weeks after starting treatment (n = 22, p = 0.022). Small sample size (n of about 30) and many exploratory analyses mean the results are intended to be hypothesis-generating.

Synthetic TCR analog templates were spiked into each PCR to estimate absolute template abundance from read counts. Using the immunoSEQ assay, TCRbeta CDR3 regions were amplified from genomic DNA with bias-controlled V and J gene primers. Sequencing of rearranged TCRbeta segments was performed at approximately 20X coverage. Under the source paper's analysis protocol: Sequencing errors were corrected by clustering and CDR3s were annotated against IMGT to assign V, D and J genes. Only productive TCRbeta rearrangements were used in downstream analyses, excluding out-of-frame or stop-codon sequences. Clonality was calculated as one minus the Shannon entropy normalized by the log of the number of unique productive sequences. Clones differing between time points or between blood and tumor were identified by Fisher's exact test with Benjamini-Hochberg correction at adjusted p below 0.01. TCRdb holds this immuneACCESS table with in-frame rearrangements only. Some clones are missing; in checked studies, unresolved V genes explain under half, and the rest has no known cause. The V and J calls and the clone size are those of that table, but D and trimming were determined from the DNA. The sample has roughly 120,000 clones on record, roughly 89% of them singletons. Clones ranked in the top ten supply more than 1.5% of the sample.

This clone occurred once. No antigen is known for it. Base qualities are missing; no much larger clone stands one base away. This sample's time point label indicates: peripheral blood 6 weeks after treatment start. A cohort of 25 to 30 patients with locally advanced or metastatic urothelial carcinoma, treated at Memorial Sloan Kettering on a trial protocol, was included. Peripheral blood mononuclear cells were collected pretreatment and during treatment, at between 1 and 8 total time points per patient. The Qiagen DNeasy Blood extraction kit was used to purify genomic DNA from total PBMCs and tumor samples. PBMCs were collected pretreatment and during treatment, and were isolated and stored as previously described. CDR1 is given as SNHLY and CDR2 as FYNNEI, both from the germline V gene. Relative to germline, V is missing 5 bases and J is missing 2 bases, with 6 bases of the junction outside any gene match. Spanning cysteine to phenylalanine, the CDR3 consists of 15 amino acids. Just CDR3 DNA is preserved here, 45 bases in frame from base 1.

Sequenced here: PBMCs, sampled around atezolizumab (anti-PD-L1) treatment. The chain couples TRBV2 to TRBJ2-5; 9 of the junction bases match TRBD1. The receptor comes from a man aged 60-69 years with urothelial cancer. CDR3 region: CASSSGQGRQETQYF. The sequenced DNA: TGTGCCAGCAGTTCCGGACAGGGGAGACAAGAGACCCAGTACTTC. The CDR3, completed at both ends by the reference TRBV2 and TRBJ2-5 genes, gives the full variable domain EPEVTQTPSHQVTQMGQEVILRCVPISNHLYFYWYRQILGQKVEFLVSFYNNEISEKSEIFDDQFSVERPDGSNFTLKIRSTKLEDSAMYFCASSSGQGRQETQYFGPGTRLLVL.